This TCR beta chain emerged from a study of neurological immune-mediated disorders. This clonotype has a count of ten or more. The CDR3 length is 17 residues. The germline V gene has CDR1 MNHEY and CDR2 SMNVEV (reference sequence). The V segment lost 4 bases and the J segment 6 bases; nucleotides outside the gene matches: 17. TCRdb analysed the 5' RACE reads with MiXCR anew, one entry per CDR3 protein. The sample holds about 84,000 distinct CDR3 sequences, 10% seen once. The genes are TRBV27 and TRBJ2-7, with 8 bases matching TRBD2. This clonotype was obtained from a man aged 40-55 years in good health. What was sequenced was PBMCs. The CDR3 here is CASSSPGGGRNYAEQYF. In nucleotides, the CDR3 is TGTGCCAGCAGTTCCCCCGGGGGGGGTAGAAATTACGCCGAGCAGTACTTC.